Shown below are 14 T cell receptor beta chains from a single sample sequenced in a study of T-cell reconstitution after alpha-beta-depleted transplantation in children. Using unique molecular identifiers, the investigators prepared the TCRbeta library. TCRdb re-called the PCR reads through MiXCR, storing one row per CDR3 protein. The sample includes fewer than 550,000 distinct CDR3 sequences, roughly a tenth seen only once; the top ten take about 5%. The sequencing used PBMCs from the stem cell graft donor, collected from the stem cell graft. Receptors were obtained from a human donor who donated a stem cell graft to a child with acute myeloid leukemia.

The V call is TRBV6-2 or TRBV6-3, the J call TRBJ2-1, with TRBD1 identical over 10 bases. Trimming cost V 6 bases and J 1 base; bases outside gene matches: 9. The CDR3 runs 17 residues. Germline V lookup: CDR1 MNHEY, CDR2 SVGEGT. The CDR3 DNA reads as TGTGCCAGCAGGACCTCCCCGGGACAGGGGTCCTACAATGAGCAGTTCTTC. Residues: CASRTSPGQGSYNEQFF.

Worth noting for this clonotype: This may stem from a read error, because a much larger clone lies one nucleotide away. The V and J genes are TRBV27 and TRBJ2-3; 10 bases are a match to TRBD2. Germline-derived CDR1 and CDR2 are MNHEY and SMNVEV (reference sequence). The CDR3 totals 15 residues. V trimming: 5 bases; J trimming: 7 bases; junction bases outside the gene matches: 9. CDR3 bases: TGTGCCAGCAGTGGCAGCGGGGGGGCTGCATATACGCAGTATTTT. This codes for CASSGSGGAAYTQYF.

This clonotype was recorded at least ten times. The chain recombines TRBV7-2 with TRBJ2-2; a weak D match, TRBD2 (5 bases). This CDR3 contains 14 residues. CDR1 and CDR2 (germline): SGHTA, FQGNSA. V was clipped by 3 bases and J by 1 base, with 6 bases between them. The chain's CDR3 is CASSFGGNTGELFF. CDR3 bases: TGTGCCAGCAGCTTTGGAGGGAACACCGGGGAGCTGTTTTTT.

J is TRBJ2-1 and V is TRBV12-3 or TRBV12-4; D possibly corresponds to TRBD2 (6 bases). V was cut by 3 bases and J by 5 bases, with 8 bases left in between. The CDR3 extends over 13 amino acids. The CDR3, as DNA: TGTGCCAGCAGTTTCCCGGGAGACAATGAGCAGTTCTTC. It translates to CASSFPGDNEQFF.

This clonotype was recorded a few times. V usage is TRBV9 and J usage is TRBJ2-7; 12 bases align to TRBD2. This CDR3 has 15 residues. J was trimmed by 2 bases and V by 0 bases; bases with no gene match: 0. Germline loops: CDR1 SGDLS, CDR2 YYNGEE. CDR3 DNA sequence: TGTGCCAGCAGCGTAGGGACTAGCGGGACCTACGAGCAGTACTTC. As protein: CASSVGTSGTYEQYF.

This clonotype came up many times. J is TRBJ2-7 and V is TRBV21-1; TRBD2, the table's D call, was not compared with the DNA. TRBV21-1 counts as a pseudogene. The CDR3 consists of 16 residues. This CDR3 reads CASSLEGQREGCEQYF. CDR3 nucleotide sequence: TGTGCCAGCAGCCTCGAAGGGCAGCGGGAGGGCTGCGAGCAGTACTTC.

The chain has TRBV4-2 and TRBJ2-3; D is unresolved. CDR1 LGHNA and CDR2 YNFKEQ come from the germline V gene. This CDR3 spans 17 amino acids. Trimming cost V 0 bases and J 0 bases, with 13 bases left between them. The CDR3 region has the DNA TGTGCCAGCAGCCAAGATCTATGGGATCAAAGCACAGATACGCAGTATTTT. Its translation is CASSQDLWDQSTDTQYF.

The chain recombines TRBV6-1 with TRBJ2-1; TRBD1 matches 7 bases. The V segment lost 2 bases and the J segment 7 bases; nucleotides outside the gene matches: 5. The CDR3 spans 14 residues. CDR1 is MNHNS and CDR2 is SASEGT in the germline V gene. This CDR3 is CASSERVRGNEQFF. Written as DNA, the CDR3 is TGTGCCAGCAGTGAACGAGTCAGGGGGAATGAGCAGTTCTTC.

The genes are TRBV12-3 or TRBV12-4 and TRBJ2-1, with 7 bases matching TRBD2. Trimming took 6 bases from V and 4 from J; bases not matched to a gene: 3. CDR3 length: 13 amino acids. CDR3 sequence: CASRGRGYNEQFF. DNA of the CDR3: TGTGCCAGCAGGGGGAGGGGTTACAATGAGCAGTTCTTC.

CDR3 nucleotides: TGTGCCAGCAGCCCGCCGGACAGGGGGCACAATGAGCAGTTCTTC. It codes for CASSPPDRGHNEQFF. The chain recombines TRBV27 with TRBJ2-1, with TRBD1 matching 11 bases. V trimming: 6 bases; J trimming: 5 bases; junction bases outside the gene matches: 6. The germline CDR1 and CDR2 sequences are MNHEY and SMNVEV (reference sequence). The CDR3 length is 15 residues.

V usage is TRBV5-1 and J usage is TRBJ1-2, with 12 bases matching TRBD1. V lost 1 base, J lost 4 bases, and 8 bases stayed unmatched. This CDR3 contains 17 residues. Germline CDR1 reads SGHRS; CDR2 reads YFSETQ. This chain's CDR3 is CASSLSGQGALGYGYTF. CDR3 bases: TGCGCCAGCAGCTTGTCGGGACAGGGGGCCCTTGGCTATGGCTACACCTTC.

This clonotype was detected many times. This chain uses TRBV3-1 with TRBJ2-1; perhaps TRBD1 as D (6 bases). CDR1 is LGHDT, CDR2 YNNKEL, per germline (reference sequence). Trimming stripped 6 bases from V and 0 bases from J, with 12 bases between. The CDR3 is 15 amino acids. The CDR3 spells CASRLGGLSYNEQFF. CDR3 bases: TGTGCCAGCAGACTTGGGGGCCTCTCCTACAATGAGCAGTTCTTC.

CDR3 coding DNA: TGCGCCAGCAGCCAAGATATACCGGCAAGTCTGTTCTTC. Protein product: CASSQDIPASLFF. The gene calls are TRBV4-3 and TRBJ2-1; no clear D. Trimming pared 0 bases from V and 15 bases from J, leaving 15 bases between. Looked up from germline, CDR1 is LGHNA and CDR2 is YSLEER. This CDR3 has 13 amino acids.

This clonotype was seen a few times. The genes are TRBV6-2 or TRBV6-3 and TRBJ2-5; D unclear. Trimming stripped 6 bases from V and 5 bases from J, with 10 bases between. The CDR3 has 12 amino acids. Looked up from germline, CDR1 is MNHEY and CDR2 is SVGEGT. The CDR3 sequence: CASRLGTETQYF. CDR3 coding DNA: TGTGCCAGCAGGCTAGGTACGGAGACCCAGTACTTC.